A selection of T cell receptor beta chains follows, all from one sample in a study of cytomegalovirus exposure and HLA in healthy donors. The data were produced by immunoSEQ multiplex PCR, yet TCRdb's version contains in-frame clones alone and is incomplete. This repertoire shows tens of thousands of clones, 85% to 95% found once; its top ten account for about 4.1%. The specimen was PBMCs. The receptors originated from a man aged 18 to 30 in good health and CMV-seropositive. The conserved cysteine and the conserved F or W are not part of the CDR3 here. Fields, in order: CDR3 protein, V gene, J gene.

CDR3 protein: ASSRQADEGNTIY; V gene: TRBV6-5; J gene: TRBJ1-3
CDR3 protein: ASNHRGDRETQY; V gene: TRBV5-4; J gene: TRBJ2-5
CDR3 protein: ATLSGRVGETQY; V gene: TRBV27; J gene: TRBJ2-5
CDR3 protein: ASSLTGKGTEAF; V gene: TRBV6-1; J gene: TRBJ1-1
CDR3 protein: ASSRVIGGYT; V gene: TRBV19; J gene: TRBJ1-2
CDR3 protein: ASSFRQGEVYEQY; V gene: TRBV4-1; J gene: TRBJ2-7
CDR3 protein: ASSLASLASPLEQY; V gene: TRBV7-6; J gene: TRBJ2-7
CDR3 protein: ASSAPTGLLEKLF; V gene: TRBV2; J gene: TRBJ1-4
CDR3 protein: ASSESRGYEQY; V gene: TRBV10-1; J gene: TRBJ2-7
CDR3 protein: ASSERQGAGTEAF; V gene: TRBV10-1; J gene: TRBJ1-1
CDR3 protein: AWRPTGTGDTQY; V gene: TRBV30; J gene: TRBJ2-3
CDR3 protein: ASSPRFAGNPEQY; V gene: TRBV11-2; J gene: TRBJ2-7
CDR3 protein: ASCLGGGTEAF; V gene: TRBV25-1; J gene: TRBJ1-1
CDR3 protein: ASSTGLFYEQY; V gene: TRBV7-8; J gene: TRBJ2-7
CDR3 protein: ASSPARSSYNEQF; V gene: TRBV7-3; J gene: TRBJ2-1
CDR3 protein: ASSMDRVSDTQY; V gene: TRBV19; J gene: TRBJ2-3
CDR3 protein: ASTRGGPAEAF; V gene: TRBV28; J gene: TRBJ1-1